This T cell receptor (beta chain) was identified in a study of blood T cells in healthy people across ages. Study background: T cells yielded about one barcoded beta molecule per two cells through template switching. Notes on the study in general: No one knew whether donors had CMV, which possibly confounded expanded clonotype changes.

The sample holds a few counts of this clonotype. The antigen is not known. The CDR3 length is 12 residues. Germline loops: CDR1 SNHLY, CDR2 FYNNEI. Between the trimmed V and J ends, which lost 7 bases and 13 bases, there was a span of 17 bases. Researchers isolated at least 7 million PBMCs per sample. The authors ran a second PCR of about 6 to 11 cycles using a sample-barcoded 5' primer and a J-beta primer mix. In TCRdb, the 5' RACE reads were re-called with MiXCR into one record per CDR3 protein. The sample lists over 500,000 distinct CDR3 sequences; 40% to 65% were seen once. The specimen sequenced was blood. This chain links TRBV2 with TRBJ2-4; TRBD2 is a possible D gene (5 bases). The TCR comes from an elderly woman in good health. The CDR3 DNA reads TGTGCCAGCACCGTGGACTTTCGTTGGCAGTACTTC. Protein product: CASTVDFRWQYF.